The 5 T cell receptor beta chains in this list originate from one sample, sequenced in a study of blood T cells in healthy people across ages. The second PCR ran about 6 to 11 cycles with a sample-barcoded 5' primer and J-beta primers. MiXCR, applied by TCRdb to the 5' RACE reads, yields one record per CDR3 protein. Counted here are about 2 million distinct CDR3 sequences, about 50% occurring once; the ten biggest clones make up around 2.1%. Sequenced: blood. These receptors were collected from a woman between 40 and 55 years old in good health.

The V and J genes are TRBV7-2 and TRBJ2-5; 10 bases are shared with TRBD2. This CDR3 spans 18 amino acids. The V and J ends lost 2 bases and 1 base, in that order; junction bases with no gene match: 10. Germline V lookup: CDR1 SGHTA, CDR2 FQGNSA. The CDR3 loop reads CASSLILGLAAFQETQYF. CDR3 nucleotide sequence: TGTGCCAGCAGCTTAATTCTCGGACTAGCGGCCTTCCAAGAGACCCAGTACTTC.

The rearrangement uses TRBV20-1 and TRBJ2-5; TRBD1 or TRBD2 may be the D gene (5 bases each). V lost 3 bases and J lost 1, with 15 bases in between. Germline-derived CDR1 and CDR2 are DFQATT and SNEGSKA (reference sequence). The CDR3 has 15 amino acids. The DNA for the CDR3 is TGCAGTGCTAGTTTTTCGGGACCCACCCAAGAGACCCAGTACTTC. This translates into CSASFSGPTQETQYF.

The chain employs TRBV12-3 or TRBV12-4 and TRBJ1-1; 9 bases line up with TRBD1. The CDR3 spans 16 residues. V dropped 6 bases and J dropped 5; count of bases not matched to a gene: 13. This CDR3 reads CASSGPGTGMETEAFF. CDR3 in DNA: TGTGCCAGCAGCGGTCCCGGGACAGGGATGGAGACTGAAGCTTTCTTT.

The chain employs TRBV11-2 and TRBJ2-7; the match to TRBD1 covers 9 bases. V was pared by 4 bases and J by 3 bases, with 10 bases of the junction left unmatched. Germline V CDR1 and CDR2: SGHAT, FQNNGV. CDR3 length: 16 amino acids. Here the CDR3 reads CASSSLRGQGYYEQYF. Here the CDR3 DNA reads TGTGCCAGCAGCTCTCTCCGAGGACAGGGGTACTACGAGCAGTACTTC.

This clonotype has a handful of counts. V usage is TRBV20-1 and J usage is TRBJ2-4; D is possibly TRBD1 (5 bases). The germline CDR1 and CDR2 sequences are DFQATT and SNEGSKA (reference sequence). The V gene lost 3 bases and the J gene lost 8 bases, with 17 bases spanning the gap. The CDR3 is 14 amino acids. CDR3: CSARDPRVFDIQYF. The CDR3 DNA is TGCAGTGCTAGGGACCCCAGGGTTTTTGACATTCAGTACTTC.